What follows are 22 T cell receptor beta chains derived from one specimen sequenced in a study of T cell responses to AZD1222 COVID-19 vaccine. Clones were read by immunoSEQ multiplex PCR, and TCRdb kept only the in-frame ones, dropping some. The table shows about 150,000 clones, with 90% to 95% occurring only once. Sequencing used peripheral blood, obtained 28 days after the second AZD1222 dose. Receptors originate from an adult who received the AZD1222 COVID-19 vaccine.

The chain employs TRBV18 and TRBJ2-7, with 8 bases lining up with TRBD1. The V segment lost 3 bases and the J segment 5 bases; nucleotides outside the gene matches: 6. The length of the CDR3 is 14 residues. Looked up from germline, CDR1 is KGHSH and CDR2 is LQKENI. The chain's CDR3 is CASSPGRTGNEQYF. CDR3 DNA: TGTGCCAGCTCACCTGGGAGGACAGGGAACGAGCAGTACTTC.

This clone was observed a single time. The chain is built from TRBV18 and TRBJ2-7; TRBD1 matches at 8 bases. The CDR3 runs to 16 residues. CDR1 is KGHSH and CDR2 is LQKENI in the germline V gene. V lost 0 bases, J lost 5 bases, and 9 bases stayed unmatched. This chain's CDR3 is CASSPPSQGALNEQYF. The DNA for the CDR3 is TGTGCCAGCTCACCACCGTCTCAGGGGGCGCTTAACGAGCAGTACTTC.

The CDR3 sequence is CASSEGLAVGNEQFF. DNA for the CDR3: TGTGCCAGCAGTGAAGGCCTAGCGGTCGGCAATGAGCAGTTCTTC. The chain combines TRBV6-1 with TRBJ2-1; 7 bases are shared with TRBD2. With 1 base clipped from V and 6 bases from J, the junction kept 6 bases outside the gene matches. Germline V gene data show CDR1 as MNHNS and CDR2 as SASEGT. The CDR3 consists of 15 residues.

The V and J genes are TRBV3-1 (or the pseudogene TRBV3-2) and TRBJ2-3; a weak D match, TRBD2 (5 bases). There are 11 residues in the CDR3. CDR1 and CDR2 from the germline V gene are LGHDT and YNNKEL (reference sequence). V dropped 4 bases and J dropped 6 bases, with 5 bases sitting between them. The CDR3 spells CASSPGDTQYF. CDR3 in DNA: TGTGCCAGCAGCCCGGGGGATACGCAGTATTTT.

The chain couples TRBV14 to TRBJ2-7; D may match TRBD1 or TRBD2 (5 bases each). V shed 2 bases and J shed 2 bases, with 10 bases lying between them. This CDR3 has 14 amino acids. CDR1 and CDR2 (germline): SGHDN, FVKESK. The CDR3 coding sequence is TGTGCCAGCAGCCAACTTCGGGGACCCTACGAGCAGTACTTC. Amino acid sequence: CASSQLRGPYEQYF.

The genes are TRBV24-1 and TRBJ1-1; 8 nucleotides match TRBD1. CDR3 length: 15 residues. The V gene's germline CDR1 is KGHDR and CDR2 SFDVKD. After removal of 5 bases from V and 5 bases from J, the junction contained 9 bases not matched to a gene. The CDR3 coding sequence is TGTGCCACCAGTGGCCGTACAGGGGGGAGGACTGAAGCTTTCTTT. This codes for CATSGRTGGRTEAFF.

The genes are TRBV11-2 and TRBJ2-7, with 9 positions matching TRBD1. With 5 bases clipped from V and 2 bases from J, the junction kept 10 bases outside the gene matches. The germline V gene encodes CDR1 SGHAT and CDR2 FQNNGV. The length of the CDR3 is 16 residues. In DNA, the CDR3 is TGTGCCAGCAGCCCATACAGGGGGCGACTACCCTACGAGCAGTACTTC. This encodes CASSPYRGRLPYEQYF.

The chain uses TRBV10-2 and TRBJ2-3; 12 bases are shared with TRBD2. The V gene's germline CDR1 is WSHSY and CDR2 SAAADI. Trimming removed 6 bases from V and 2 bases from J; junction bases left unmatched: 6. The CDR3 extends over 16 amino acids. Written as DNA, the CDR3 is TGCGCCAGCAGACTAGCGGGAGGTGGGGTCACAGATACGCAGTATTTT. Protein product: CASRLAGGGVTDTQYF.

For the CDR3, the DNA is TGTGCCAGCACCGGGGCGAACTATGGCTACACCTTC. This codes for CASTGANYGYTF. The V gene is TRBV12-3 or TRBV12-4, the J gene TRBJ1-2; TRBD1 is a possible D gene (5 bases). Trimming took 7 bases from V and 2 from J, leaving 8 bases between them. The CDR3 extends over 12 amino acids.

The CDR3 region has the DNA TGTGCTAGTGTCCGGGACACCCATAGCAATCAGCCCCAGCATTTT. It codes for CASVRDTHSNQPQHF. J is TRBJ1-5 and V is TRBV12-5, with D perhaps TRBD1 (6 bases). Trimming shortened V by 7 bases and J by 0 bases, and 13 bases separated the two germline ends. CDR1 and CDR2 (germline): LGHNT, FRNRAP. This CDR3 region has 15 residues.

The chain links TRBV19 to TRBJ2-1; D ambiguous. The CDR3 is 12 residues long. CDR1 is LNHDA and CDR2 is SQIVND in the germline V gene (reference sequence). Trimming removed 2 bases at V and 9 bases at J, with 8 bases between. CDR3 protein: CASSISGFEQFF. The CDR3 DNA sequence: TGTGCCAGTAGTATATCCGGGTTTGAGCAGTTCTTC.

The chain joins TRBV6-5 to TRBJ1-2; D perhaps matches TRBD1 (5 bases). The CDR3 contains 15 residues. The ends were cut back, 4 bases at V and 1 base at J, with 13 bases in the middle. Germline V lookup: CDR1 MNHEY, CDR2 SVGAGI. The CDR3 protein is CASSLRDGGNYGYTF. The CDR3 nucleotides are TGTGCCAGCAGTTTGAGGGACGGAGGTAACTATGGCTACACCTTC.

CDR3 region: CASSSPGQPSPEKLFF. In DNA, the CDR3 is TGTGCCAGCAGTTCCCCAGGACAGCCCAGCCCAGAAAAACTGTTTTTT. V is TRBV6-5 and J is TRBJ1-4, with D perhaps TRBD1 (6 bases). Germline loops: CDR1 MNHEY, CDR2 SVGAGI. V was shortened by 4 bases and J by 8 bases, with 20 bases between the two germline ends. This CDR3 comprises 16 residues.

The rearrangement uses TRBV9 and TRBJ2-1; 7 bases agree with TRBD2. The CDR3 has 15 residues. The V segment lost 2 bases and the J segment 8 bases; nucleotides outside the gene matches: 10. Germline V gene lookup returns CDR1 SGDLS and CDR2 YYNGEE. The CDR3 loop is CASSVGGDTTHEQFF. The CDR3 bases are TGTGCCAGCAGCGTGGGGGGGGATACAACCCATGAGCAGTTCTTC.

The rearrangement links TRBV10-3 to TRBJ2-1, with 12 bases matching TRBD1. The CDR3 length is 15 residues. Per the germline V gene, CDR1 is ENHRY and CDR2 is SYGVKD. V lost 7 bases to trimming and J lost 8 bases; unmatched junction nucleotides: 9. CDR3 in amino acids: CAINQRDRGRDEQFF. DNA for the CDR3: TGTGCCATCAATCAACGGGACAGGGGGCGCGATGAGCAGTTCTTC.

This clone is a singleton in its sample. CDR3 coding DNA: TGTGCCAGCAGCTTAGGAGCGGGAGGGCCGGGAGAGCAGTACTTC. Encoded protein: CASSLGAGGPGEQYF. The chain uses TRBV5-4 and TRBJ2-7; TRBD2 aligns across 10 bases. This CDR3 spans 15 amino acids. Per germline, CDR1 SGHNT and CDR2 YYREEE (reference sequence). The J segment lost 7 bases and the V segment lost 2 bases, leaving 9 bases of the junction unmatched. Looking up the rest from reference TRBV5-4 and TRBJ2-7 gives the full variable domain: ETGVTQSPTHLIKTRGQQVTLRCSSQSGHNTVSWYQQALGQGPQFIFQYYREEENGRGNFPPRFSGLQFPNYSSELNVNALELDDSALYLCASSLGAGGPGEQYFGPGTRLTVT.

The chain recombines TRBV19 with TRBJ1-3; no clear D. Per the germline V gene, CDR1 is LNHDA and CDR2 is SQIVND (reference sequence). Trimming left V 7 bases short and J 0 bases short, with 7 bases between. The CDR3 is 13 amino acids. The chain's CDR3 is CASKDGSGNTIYF. Here the CDR3 DNA reads TGTGCCAGTAAGGACGGCTCTGGAAACACCATATATTTT.

This clone was counted a few times. V and J are TRBV4-1 and TRBJ1-1; D may be TRBD1 (6 bases). The CDR3 is 14 residues long. Per the germline V gene, CDR1 is MGHRA and CDR2 is YSYEKL. Trimming pared 4 bases from V and 2 bases from J, leaving 11 bases between. This CDR3 is CASSLQGSNTEAFF. The CDR3 DNA sequence: TGCGCCAGCAGCCTCCAGGGGTCCAACACTGAAGCTTTCTTT.

V usage is TRBV7-8 and J usage is TRBJ2-1; 7 bases agree with TRBD1. Trimming removed 4 bases from V and 5 bases from J; junction bases left unmatched: 11. CDR1 is SGHVS and CDR2 is FQNEAQ in the germline V gene. The CDR3 runs to 16 residues. In DNA, the CDR3 is TGTGCCAGCAGCTCAGGAAACAGGGGTTGGGACAATGAGCAGTTCTTC. Residues: CASSSGNRGWDNEQFF.

This chain uses TRBV6-1 with TRBJ1-2; no clear D. V lost 0 bases and J 8 bases, leaving 13 bases between the germline ends. The germline gives CDR1 MNHNS, CDR2 SASEGT. The CDR3 runs to 14 residues. Here the CDR3 reads CASSEAGLGRGYTF. The CDR3 coding sequence is TGTGCCAGCAGTGAAGCCGGCCTGGGGAGAGGCTACACCTTC.

J is TRBJ1-6 and V is TRBV5-1, with D hard to call. The V and J ends lost 1 base and 8 bases respectively, with 7 bases between them. The CDR3 spans 13 residues. Germline-derived CDR1 and CDR2 are SGHRS and YFSETQ. The CDR3 nucleotides are TGCGCCAGCAGCTTGAGAAGGGATTCACCCCTCCACTTT. Amino acid sequence: CASSLRRDSPLHF.

The chain recombines TRBV24-1 with TRBJ2-2, with TRBD1 matching over 12 bases. The J segment lost 8 bases and the V segment lost 12 bases, leaving 6 bases of the junction unmatched. The CDR3 spans 13 residues. Germline V gene sequence: CDR1 KGHDR, CDR2 SFDVKD. DNA of the CDR3: TGTGCCTCCTTGGGACAGGGGGCTGGGGAGCTGTTTTTT. It translates to CASLGQGAGELFF.